This T cell receptor (beta chain) derives from a study of persistence of HIV-infected CD4 T cells (dated by TCRdb to the early 2020s). In the study overall: Suppressive ART had been received by participants for a median of roughly 8 years. Apart from a couple of participants who underwent leukapheresis at a single time point, peripheral blood samples of up to roughly 200 mL were collected from participants at multiple time points. The study isolated CMV- and HIV-1 Gag-responding CD4+ T cells from ART-treated individuals to examine antigen-driven clonal expansion of HIV-1-infected cells. The clonality of all cells in each sorted population was assessed by TCRbeta sequencing, whereas the clonality of infected cells was assessed by proviral sequencing. Cross-participant TCR cluster analysis included roughly eight participants for CMV and more than five participants for Gag. Study-wide findings and limitations: Bulk TCR analyses could not be limited to the rare CMV-responding cells that actually contained HIV-1 proviruses. The study involved few individuals and tested only a limited range of antigens. Within the same sorted populations, TCR oligoclonality correlated with proviral oligoclonality. Degenerate expanded CDR3beta sequences were enriched in antigen-responding cells, suggesting convergent selection of CD4+ responses to CMV and Gag. Significantly lower TCRbeta richness was observed in CMV- and Gag-responding cells than in anti-CD3/anti-CD28-responding cells, and higher oligoclonality was observed in CMV-responding cells than in CD3/CD28-stimulated and Gag-responding cells.

The CDR3, cysteine through phenylalanine, is 15 amino acids long. The only DNA kept is the CDR3, 45 bases in frame from the first base. CDR1 and CDR2, looked up from the germline V gene, are KGHDR and SFDVKD. V loses 9 bases, J loses 1 base, and the germline ends lie 16 bases apart. TCRbeta repertoires were sequenced from genomic DNA with the immunoSEQ hsTCRB assay version 4 in survey mode. For TCRbeta sequencing, genomic DNA was diluted to 8 to 10 ng/uL, with up to 1 ug used per sample. Per the source publication's procedure: TCRbeta data analysis was done in ImmunoSeq Analyzer 3.0, and diversity was calculated on productive nucleotide rearrangements. The improved Chao index was used to estimate lower-bound TCR diversity, and the Gini coefficient was used to estimate clonality using the Immunarch R package. Different nucleotide rearrangements encoding the same CDR3beta amino acid sequence were treated as distinct clonotypes. TCRbeta sequences significantly enriched in antigen-responding cells relative to anti-CD3/anti-CD28-activated cells were identified by differential abundance analysis. Using predicted peptide-MHC specificity as the basis, GLIPH2 grouped TCRs into clusters, both for each participant individually and for the merged data sets that combined participants. TCRdb re-hosts the immuneACCESS table, in-frame sequences only. Its copies lack some clones; in the studies checked, an unresolved V gene accounts for under half of them, and the cause for the rest is not known. D and trimming come from the DNA, and the V and J calls and clone size come from that table. In this sample the table shows about 20,000 clones, over 55% of which occur a single time. Under 2.5% of the sample is in the top ten clones.

This sample's treatment or condition label indicates: suppressive antiretroviral therapy. A pool of overlapping HIV-1 Gag 15-mer peptides was used at roughly 0.95 ug per peptide per mL for cell stimulation. CD4+ T cells that responded were sorted based on upregulation of both CD40 ligand and CD69. HIV-1-infected adults in whom suppressive ART had been started during chronic infection were enrolled as participants. Plasma HIV-1 RNA had been undetectable (below 50 copies/mL) in participants for at least 4 years. To be included, a participant needed positive CMV serology and a CD4+ T cell count above 400 cells/uL. Before stimulation, PBMCs were isolated using density centrifugation and then depleted of CD8+ T cells. CD8-depleted PBMCs were stimulated for about 17 hours with anti-CD28/CD49d costimulation, CD40-blocking antibody and enfuvirtide to prevent new infections. Sorting was done on either a Beckman Coulter MoFlo Legacy or an XDP sorter, and propidium iodide was used to exclude dead cells. For samples with more than one million cells, genomic DNA was extracted with the QIAamp DNA Mini Kit, and for all other samples the Quick-DNA Microprep Kit was used.

Notes on this clone: What this receptor recognizes is not known. Base qualities are missing; no much larger clone stands one base away.

The starting material was CD4+ T cells sorted from PBMCs after roughly 17-hour stimulation, obtained from a patient who received antiretroviral therapy. In light of the paper, this sample's cell subset or site label describes: CD40L+CD69+ CD4 T cells responding to HIV-1 Gag peptides. The source of this sequence is an adult woman with HIV who was CMV-seropositive. The sequence is built from TRBV24-1 and TRBJ2-3; the D gene may be TRBD1 or TRBD2, since each aligns over 6 bases. This receptor carries the CDR3 CATGAGGSGTDTQYF. The DNA is TGTGCCACCGGGGCCGGGGGCTCTGGCACAGATACGCAGTATTTT.